The rows below give T cell receptor beta chains drawn from one sample of a study of T-cell reconstitution after alpha-beta-depleted transplantation in children. A single record per CDR3 protein comes from TCRdb applying MiXCR to the PCR reads. Altogether a few hundred thousand distinct CDR3 sequences are present, 27% being singletons, with the ten largest covering 36%. The sample in question was PBMCs, obtained before TCRalphabeta/CD19-depleted stem cell transplant. The receptors stem from a boy under three years old with Wiskott-Aldrich syndrome, due to receive a stem cell transplant. Both conserved end residues are part of each CDR3. Fields, in order: D gene, clone size, V gene, J gene, CDR3 DNA, CDR3 protein. A D gene is named only where the DNA matches it firmly. A row's size may be missing; if present it is once, few, many or a size class.

D gene: TRBD1; clone size: .; V gene: TRBV4-1; J gene: TRBJ1-4; CDR3 DNA: TGCGCCAGCGGAAAAGGACAGGGGAGGGGGGGTGAAAAACTGTTTTTT; CDR3 protein: CASGKGQGRGGEKLFF
D gene: TRBD2; clone size: few; V gene: TRBV10-3; J gene: TRBJ2-1; CDR3 DNA: TGTGCCATCATTTTAGCGGGAGGGCCGTGCAATGAGCAGTTCTTC; CDR3 protein: CAIILAGGPCNEQFF
D gene: .; clone size: few; V gene: TRBV9; J gene: TRBJ2-5; CDR3 DNA: TGTGCCAGCAGCGTAGAGGGGGGGTTGATGGAGACCCAGTACTTC; CDR3 protein: CASSVEGGLMETQYF
D gene: .; clone size: few; V gene: TRBV20-1; J gene: TRBJ2-6; CDR3 DNA: TGCAGTGCTAGGCCAATACAGGGTTCGGATGGGGCCAACGTCCTGACTTTC; CDR3 protein: CSARPIQGSDGANVLTF
D gene: .; clone size: .; V gene: TRBV6-1; J gene: TRBJ1-1; CDR3 DNA: TGTGCCAGCAGTGCCCAACAGATTCTGAACACTGAAGCTTTCTTT; CDR3 protein: CASSAQQILNTEAFF
D gene: .; clone size: few; V gene: TRBV5-5; J gene: TRBJ1-2; CDR3 DNA: TGTGCCAGCAGCGTACAGGGTCGGTTTGTCTATGGCTACACCTTC; CDR3 protein: CASSVQGRFVYGYTF
D gene: TRBD1; clone size: few; V gene: TRBV12-3/TRBV12-4; J gene: TRBJ1-1; CDR3 DNA: TGTGCCAGCAGTTTAAAACAGGGGTCCGAAGCTTTCTTT; CDR3 protein: CASSLKQGSEAFF
D gene: TRBD1; clone size: .; V gene: TRBV20-1; J gene: TRBJ1-1; CDR3 DNA: TGCAGTGCTGATGCCCCCGACAGGGGCTACACTGAAGCTTTCTTT; CDR3 protein: CSADAPDRGYTEAFF
D gene: .; clone size: few; V gene: TRBV7-2; J gene: TRBJ2-1; CDR3 DNA: TGTGCCAGCAGCTTCGCGTCGCGGGGCGAGCAGTTCTTC; CDR3 protein: CASSFASRGEQFF
D gene: .; clone size: .; V gene: TRBV5-1; J gene: TRBJ2-3; CDR3 DNA: TGCGCCAGCAGCTTGGAAGCCCGGAAGAGCACAGATACGCAGTATTTT; CDR3 protein: CASSLEARKSTDTQYF
D gene: TRBD2; clone size: few; V gene: TRBV7-6; J gene: TRBJ2-2; CDR3 DNA: TGTGCCAGCAGCCCCCGACTAGCGGGGAACACCGGGGAGCTGTTTTTT; CDR3 protein: CASSPRLAGNTGELFF
D gene: .; clone size: few; V gene: TRBV12-3/TRBV12-4; J gene: TRBJ2-2; CDR3 DNA: TGTGCCAGCAACCTGCTCTCGGGGAACACCGGGGAGCTGTTTTTT; CDR3 protein: CASNLLSGNTGELFF
D gene: TRBD1; clone size: .; V gene: TRBV7-6; J gene: TRBJ2-1; CDR3 DNA: TGTGCCAGCAGCAACCGACAGGGGTCTCCTCCGTTCTTC; CDR3 protein: CASSNRQGSPPFF
D gene: .; clone size: once; V gene: TRBV10-3; J gene: TRBJ2-4; CDR3 DNA: TGTGCCACGGGGACAGCCAAAAACATTCAGTACTTC; CDR3 protein: CATGTAKNIQYF
D gene: TRBD2; clone size: .; V gene: TRBV5-1; J gene: TRBJ2-1; CDR3 DNA: TGCGCCAGCAGCTTATCTAGCATCGGGAAGCGGGAGGGCCACAATGAGCAGTTCTTC; CDR3 protein: CASSLSSIGKREGHNEQFF
D gene: .; clone size: .; V gene: TRBV20-1; J gene: TRBJ2-1; CDR3 DNA: TGCAGTGCTGGGGAGGCTAGATTCAGCAATGAGCAGTTCTTC; CDR3 protein: CSAGEARFSNEQFF
D gene: TRBD2; clone size: .; V gene: TRBV27; J gene: TRBJ2-1; CDR3 DNA: TGTGCCAGCAGTTACCGTAGCGGGAGAAATGAGCAGTTCTTC; CDR3 protein: CASSYRSGRNEQFF
D gene: TRBD2; clone size: few; V gene: TRBV9; J gene: TRBJ2-1; CDR3 DNA: TGTGCCAGCAGCGTAGCGCCAGCGGGAGAGGATGAGCAGTTCTTC; CDR3 protein: CASSVAPAGEDEQFF
D gene: .; clone size: .; V gene: TRBV7-2; J gene: TRBJ2-5; CDR3 DNA: TGTGCCAGCAGCCCAGGCAGGGTTTGGCAAGAGACCCAGTACTTC; CDR3 protein: CASSPGRVWQETQYF
D gene: TRBD1; clone size: few; V gene: TRBV6-2/TRBV6-3; J gene: TRBJ2-7; CDR3 DNA: TGTGCCAGCAGGGACAGGCCCTCCTACGAGCAGTACTTC; CDR3 protein: CASRDRPSYEQYF